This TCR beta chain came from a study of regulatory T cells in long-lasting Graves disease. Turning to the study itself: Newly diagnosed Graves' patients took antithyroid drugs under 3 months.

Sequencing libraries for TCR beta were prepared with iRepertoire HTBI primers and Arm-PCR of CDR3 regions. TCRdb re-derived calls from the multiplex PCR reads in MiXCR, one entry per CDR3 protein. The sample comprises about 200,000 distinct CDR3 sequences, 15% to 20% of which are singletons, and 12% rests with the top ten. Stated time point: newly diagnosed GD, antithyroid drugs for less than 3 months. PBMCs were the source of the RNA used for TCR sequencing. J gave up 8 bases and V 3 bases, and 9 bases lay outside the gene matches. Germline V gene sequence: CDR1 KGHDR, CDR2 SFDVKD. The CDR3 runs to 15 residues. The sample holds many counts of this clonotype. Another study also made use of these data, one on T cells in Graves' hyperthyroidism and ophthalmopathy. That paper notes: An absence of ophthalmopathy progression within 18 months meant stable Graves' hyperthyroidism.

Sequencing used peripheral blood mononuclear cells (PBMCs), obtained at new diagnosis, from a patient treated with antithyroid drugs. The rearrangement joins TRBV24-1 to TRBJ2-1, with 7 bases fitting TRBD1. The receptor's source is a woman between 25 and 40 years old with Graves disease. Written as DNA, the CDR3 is TGTGCCACCAGTGATGCACAGGGGAGAGAGCATGAGCAGTTCTTC. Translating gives CATSDAQGREHEQFF.